This T cell receptor (beta chain) is from a study of blood T cell repertoires in COVID-19. Study summary: Samples taken during acute and convalescent COVID-19 were collected in the United States, Italy and Spain. PBMCs, B-cell-depleted T cells, or T cells provided the cDNA or gDNA that made up the material.

This clone was counted a few times. Source study methods: How many nucleated cells were present was estimated from reference gene primer amplification. The table came from immunoSEQ multiplex PCR; TCRdb's copy has only in-frame clones and leaves some out. V and J calls and clone size come straight from that table; D and trimming were deduced from the DNA. The profile shows under 55,000 clones, about 85% of them singletons. Germline values: CDR1 SNHLY, CDR2 FYNNEI. Trimming removed 5 bases from V and 2 bases from J, with 9 bases in between. The CDR3 runs to 13 residues. This sequence joins TRBV2 and TRBJ1-2, with D possibly being TRBD1 (6 bases). This TCR came from a woman aged 80 or over with acute or convalescent COVID-19. Material: peripheral blood. The CDR3: CASSLQGNYGYTF. For the CDR3, the DNA is TGTGCCAGCAGTCTCCAGGGGAACTATGGCTACACCTTC.